The 31 T cell receptor beta chains reported below all come from one sample, sequenced in a study of T-cell reconstitution after alpha-beta-depleted transplantation in children. Unique molecular identifiers featured in how the TCRbeta library was prepared. MiXCR, applied by TCRdb to the PCR reads, yields one record per CDR3 protein. The profile shows 250,000 to 300,000 distinct CDR3 sequences, around 9.1% of them singletons. Sample: PBMCs, taken before TCRalphabeta/CD19-depleted stem cell transplant. Every receptor here comes from a boy under two years old with acute myeloid leukemia, due to receive a stem cell transplant.

Comments on this clonotype: A much larger clone is a single base away; this may be a read error. The chain is built from TRBV14 and TRBJ2-1; D may be TRBD1 or TRBD2 (5 bases each). V lost 6 bases, J lost 7 bases, and 16 bases lay in between. The CDR3 runs to 14 residues. The germline V gene has CDR1 SGHDN and CDR2 FVKESK. CDR3 in amino acids: CASRRGELINEQFF. The CDR3 DNA sequence: TGTGCCAGCAGGAGGGGCGAGTTGATAAATGAGCAGTTCTTC.

This clonotype turned up a few times. V gene TRBV20-1 combines with J gene TRBJ2-1; D not resolved. CDR1 and CDR2 from the germline V gene are DFQATT and SNEGSKA (reference sequence). This CDR3 is 14 amino acids long. V lost 6 bases and J 0 bases, leaving 12 bases between the germline ends. The CDR3 nucleotides read TGCAGTGCAAGACCTGTTTACTCCTACAATGAGCAGTTCTTC. Translated, it gives CSARPVYSYNEQFF.

This clonotype showed up many times. This CDR3 is CASSFHRGGGYTF. The CDR3, as DNA: TGCGCCAGCAGCTTCCACAGGGGGGGAGGCTACACCTTC. The chain combines TRBV5-1 with TRBJ1-2, with 8 nucleotides matching TRBD1. The CDR3 has 13 amino acids. CDR1 and CDR2 from the germline V gene are SGHRS and YFSETQ. V lost 2 bases and J lost 8; bases outside the gene matches: 5.

In regard to this clonotype: A much larger clone sits a single nucleotide away, making a read error possible. The rearrangement uses TRBV12-3 or TRBV12-4 and TRBJ2-1; TRBD1 aligns across 7 bases. The CDR3 contains 13 residues. CDR3 region: CASRTTGDNERFF. In nucleotides, the CDR3 is TGTGCCAGCAGGACTACAGGGGACAATGAGCGGTTCTTC.

Comments on this clonotype: This could be a read error, since a much larger clone is one nucleotide away. The chain links TRBV7-9 to TRBJ2-5; D might be TRBD2 (5 bases). V was trimmed by 2 bases and J by 3 bases, leaving 10 bases between them. This CDR3 contains 14 residues. Germline V gene sequence: CDR1 SEHNR, CDR2 FQNEAQ (reference sequence). This CDR3 reads CASSLITAEETQYF. The CDR3 nucleotides are TGTGCCAGCAGCTTAATCACAGCGGAAGAGACCCAGTACTTC.

As for this clonotype: Just one base apart from a much larger clone, this may be a read error. The rearrangement links TRBV10-3 to TRBJ1-4; TRBD1 is a possible D gene (5 bases). This CDR3 has 15 residues. CDR1 ENHRY and CDR2 SYGVKD come from the germline V gene. The CDR3 reads CAISESGHSNENLFF. The CDR3 DNA reads as TGTGCCATCAGTGAGTCCGGACACTCCAATGAAAATCTGTTTTTT.

This clonotype was detected many times. The V gene is TRBV12-3 or TRBV12-4, the J gene TRBJ1-1, with no clear D. This CDR3 has 14 amino acids. V lost 2 bases and J lost 4, with 11 bases in between. In DNA, the CDR3 is TGTGCCAGCAGTTTACAGCTGACGGGCACTGAAGCTTTCTTT. As protein: CASSLQLTGTEAFF.

This clonotype showed up many times. The chain links TRBV4-2 to TRBJ2-7; D is ambiguous. Trimming removed 0 bases from V and 4 bases from J, with 7 bases in between. The CDR3 is made up of 13 amino acids. Germline V gene lookup returns CDR1 LGHNA and CDR2 YNFKEQ. CDR3 region: CASSQDGRYEQYF. The CDR3 bases are TGTGCCAGCAGCCAAGATGGACGTTACGAGCAGTACTTC.

Many counts were recorded for this clonotype. The chain has TRBV7-8 and TRBJ2-1; D is unresolved. This CDR3 is built from 18 residues. Germline V gene sequence: CDR1 SGHVS, CDR2 FQNEAQ. The germline V and J ends were trimmed by 2 bases and 0 bases, with 17 bases remaining between them. The CDR3 here is CASSLSPSTLSSYNEQFF. In DNA, the CDR3 is TGTGCCAGCAGCTTATCTCCCTCGACACTGAGCTCCTACAATGAGCAGTTCTTC.

This clonotype was seen more than once but under ten times. CDR3 DNA: TGCAGTGCCACAGGGAAAAAGGGCTCCTACGAGCAGTACTTC. Its translation: CSATGKKGSYEQYF. The chain uses TRBV20-1 and TRBJ2-7; weak D call: TRBD1 (6 bases). The V and J ends lost 6 bases and 0 bases respectively, with 15 bases between them. This CDR3 is built from 14 residues. The germline CDR1 and CDR2 sequences are DFQATT and SNEGSKA (reference sequence).

In its sample, this clonotype was seen a few times. The chain joins TRBV27 to TRBJ1-5, with a tentative D call TRBD1 (6 bases). The CDR3 consists of 15 residues. The V end lost 6 bases, the J end lost 1 base, and 13 bases lay between the germline ends. Germline V lookup: CDR1 MNHEY, CDR2 SMNVEV (reference sequence). The DNA for the CDR3 is TGTGCCAGCAGGAGAATAGGGGGAAGCAATCAGCCCCAGCATTTT. Translated, it gives CASRRIGGSNQPQHF.

This clonotype was recorded many times. The chain links TRBV29-1 to TRBJ2-1; TRBD1 or TRBD2 may be the D gene (5 bases each). The length of the CDR3 is 12 residues. V lost 3 bases, J lost 4 bases, and 7 bases lay in between. CDR1 and CDR2 (germline): SQVTM, ANQGSEA. The CDR3 protein is CSVEGVYNEQFF. The CDR3 DNA follows: TGCAGCGTTGAGGGGGTTTACAATGAGCAGTTCTTC.

A few counts support this clonotype. This chain uses TRBV20-1 with TRBJ2-7; TRBD2 matches at 16 bases. CDR3 length: 16 amino acids. J was trimmed by 3 bases and V by 8 bases; bases with no gene match: 10. CDR1 is DFQATT and CDR2 is SNEGSKA in the germline V gene (reference sequence). This chain's CDR3 is CSSGTSGRAGFYEQYF. CDR3 nucleotide sequence: TGCAGTTCTGGGACTAGCGGGAGGGCCGGTTTCTACGAGCAGTACTTC.

Remarks on this clonotype: A much larger clonotype is one base distant, so this may be a read error. The chain uses TRBV4-3 and TRBJ2-3; 12 bases match TRBD2. This CDR3 spans 17 amino acids. V was pared by 1 base and J by 7 bases, with 9 bases of the junction left unmatched. Germline CDR1 reads LGHNA; CDR2 reads YSLEER. CDR3 residues: CASSQGTGGLAGYTQYF. CDR3 nucleotide sequence: TGCGCCAGCAGCCAAGGGACTGGGGGACTAGCGGGTTATACGCAGTATTTT.

This clonotype has ten or more counts. The chain recombines TRBV28 with TRBJ2-2; D may be TRBD1 (6 bases). The CDR3 extends over 16 amino acids. Trimming pared 6 bases from V and 1 base from J, leaving 15 bases between. Germline V gene sequence: CDR1 MDHEN, CDR2 SYDVKM. The CDR3 DNA reads as TGTGCCAGCAGCCTAATGGACAGTTGGAACACCGGGGAGCTGTTTTTT. Translated, it gives CASSLMDSWNTGELFF.

This clonotype has at least ten counts. This chain connects TRBV2 to TRBJ2-5; D gene ambiguous. Per germline, CDR1 SNHLY and CDR2 FYNNEI. The CDR3 is 12 residues long. Trimming took off 6 bases at V and 0 bases at J, with 5 bases between the two ends. Here the CDR3 reads CASRVYQETQYF. As DNA, the CDR3 is TGTGCCAGCAGGGTGTACCAAGAGACCCAGTACTTC.

This clonotype was counted ten times or more. V and J are TRBV29-1 and TRBJ1-2; D uncertain. CDR3 length: 14 residues. Trimming pared 6 bases from V and 2 bases from J, leaving 16 bases between. Germline CDR1 reads SQVTM; CDR2 reads ANQGSEA. DNA of the CDR3: TGCAGCGTGTCCCCAGGAAAAGGGAACTATGGCTACACCTTC. Protein product: CSVSPGKGNYGYTF. Together with reference TRBV29-1 and TRBJ1-2, the CDR3 gives the full variable domain: SAVISQKPSRDICQRGTSLTIQCQVDSQVTMMFWYRQQPGQSLTLIATANQGSEATYESGFVIDKFPISRPNLTFSTLTVSNMSPEDSSIYLCSVSPGKGNYGYTFGSGTRLTVV.

This clonotype was recorded at least ten times. This rearrangement joins TRBV5-1 to TRBJ2-4, with TRBD1 matching 8 bases. Germline loops: CDR1 SGHRS, CDR2 YFSETQ. V shed 4 bases, J shed 3 bases, and the junction held 9 bases outside the gene matches. The CDR3 loop spans 16 amino acids. For the CDR3, the DNA is TGCGCCAGCAGCCCGACAGGGGCCCCCATCAAAAACATTCAGTACTTC. Translation: CASSPTGAPIKNIQYF.

This clonotype showed up many times. V gene TRBV28 combines with J gene TRBJ2-2; 7 bases are a match to TRBD1. CDR1 and CDR2 (germline): MDHEN, SYDVKM. V gave up 2 bases and J gave up 7 bases; unmatched junction bases: 13. The CDR3 is made up of 17 amino acids. The CDR3 here is CASSLRTVDRAGGELFF. CDR3 DNA sequence: TGTGCCAGCAGTTTACGGACAGTTGACAGGGCCGGCGGGGAGCTGTTTTTT.

The rearrangement uses TRBV9 and TRBJ2-3; 9 bases fit TRBD1. This CDR3 has 13 amino acids. With 5 bases clipped from V and 11 bases from J, the junction kept 9 bases outside the gene matches. The germline gives CDR1 SGDLS, CDR2 YYNGEE. CDR3 in DNA: TGTGCCAGCAGAGGGACAGGGAAAGAAGAGCAGTATTTT. Translated, it gives CASRGTGKEEQYF.

The table lists this clonotype with many counts. V gene TRBV20-1 combines with J gene TRBJ2-3, with D tentatively TRBD2 (6 bases). The V gene's germline CDR1 is DFQATT and CDR2 SNEGSKA (reference sequence). V lost 2 bases and J lost 4, with 16 bases in between. The CDR3 spans 15 residues. This CDR3 is CSARLRDFNSDTQYF. The CDR3 DNA is TGCAGTGCTAGACTACGGGACTTCAACTCAGATACGCAGTATTTT.

The J gene is TRBJ2-5, the V gene TRBV5-1, with D possibly being TRBD1 (5 bases). Germline V gene sequence: CDR1 SGHRS, CDR2 YFSETQ. Trimming cost V 4 bases and J 2 bases, with 9 bases left between them. There are 13 residues in the CDR3. CDR3 in amino acids: CASSPRTQETQYF. The CDR3 DNA sequence: TGCGCCAGCAGCCCCCGGACACAAGAGACCCAGTACTTC.

Only a few counts were recorded for this clonotype. The rearrangement uses TRBV15 and TRBJ1-5, with no clear D. The CDR3 loop spans 15 amino acids. The V gene lost 0 bases and the J gene lost 4 bases, with 10 bases spanning the gap. In germline, CDR1 is LNHNV, CDR2 YYDKDF (reference sequence). The CDR3 reads CATSRDLGGNQPQHF. The DNA of the CDR3 is TGTGCCACCAGCAGAGATTTGGGTGGGAATCAGCCCCAGCATTTT.

In this sample, this clonotype turned up many times. The gene calls are TRBV2 and TRBJ1-5, with D possibly matching TRBD1 (5 bases). CDR1 SNHLY and CDR2 FYNNEI come from the germline V gene. Trimming stripped 2 bases from V and 3 bases from J, with 11 bases between. This CDR3 contains 15 residues. The CDR3 DNA sequence: TGTGCCAGCAGTGAACGGCAGGGCCTCAATCAGCCCCAGCATTTT. It translates to CASSERQGLNQPQHF. The whole variable domain, remainder taken from reference TRBV2 and TRBJ1-5, is EPEVTQTPSHQVTQMGQEVILRCVPISNHLYFYWYRQILGQKVEFLVSFYNNEISEKSEIFDDQFSVERPDGSNFTLKIRSTKLEDSAMYFCASSERQGLNQPQHFGDGTRLSIL.

This clonotype was seen repeatedly, ten times or more. Written as DNA, the CDR3 is TGCAGTGCTAGAGGACAGGGGGCTGGCGAGCAGTACTTC. It is translated as CSARGQGAGEQYF. The rearrangement uses TRBV20-1 and TRBJ2-7; TRBD1 matches 10 bases. CDR1 DFQATT and CDR2 SNEGSKA come from the germline V gene (reference sequence). With 1 base clipped from V and 6 bases from J, the junction kept 3 bases outside the gene matches. The CDR3 is made up of 13 amino acids.

The sample holds many counts of this clonotype. V gene TRBV6-5 combines with J gene TRBJ2-7; D remains ambiguous. The CDR3 extends over 15 amino acids. V dropped 2 bases and J dropped 0 bases, with 11 bases sitting between them. Germline lookup yields CDR1 MNHEY and CDR2 SVGAGI. The chain's CDR3 is CASSYVAASSYEQYF. The DNA of the CDR3 is TGTGCCAGCAGTTACGTAGCAGCCTCCTCCTACGAGCAGTACTTC.

This clonotype was counted at least ten times. This rearrangement joins TRBV4-3 to TRBJ2-1; 14 bases fit TRBD2. The CDR3 is made up of 18 amino acids. Germline loops: CDR1 LGHNA, CDR2 YSLEER. Trimming at V came to 1 base and at J to 12 bases, leaving 14 bases not matched to a gene. Here the CDR3 reads CASSQVGTSGSLPLVQFF. The CDR3 bases are TGCGCCAGCAGCCAAGTGGGGACTAGCGGGAGCCTCCCTCTTGTGCAGTTCTTC.

As concerns this clonotype: This may come from a read error, since a much larger clone is one base off. The V and J genes are TRBV7-2 and TRBJ2-7; 7 bases fit TRBD1. The V gene's germline CDR1 is SGHTA and CDR2 FQGNSA. This CDR3 contains 16 residues. The CDR3 DNA reads TGTGCCAGCAGCTTAGAGGCCGCGACAGGGCCCTACCAGCAGTACTTC. Amino acid sequence: CASSLEAATGPYQQYF.

This clonotype was seen at least ten times. CDR3 in DNA: TGCAGTGTTCCTGGGGCTAGCAAGGGCACCGGGGAGCTGTTTTTT. Amino acids: CSVPGASKGTGELFF. The V call is TRBV20-1, the J call TRBJ2-2; D tentatively fits TRBD1 or TRBD2 (5 bases each). Germline CDR1 is DFQATT and CDR2 is SNEGSKA (reference sequence). V was shortened by 7 bases and J by 4 bases, with 19 bases between the two germline ends. This CDR3 comprises 15 residues.

There are many counts of this clonotype. This rearrangement joins TRBV7-2 to TRBJ2-7; 7 bases align to TRBD2. V lost 1 base, J lost 0 bases, and 0 bases stayed unmatched. CDR1 and CDR2 from the germline V gene are SGHTA and FQGNSA. The CDR3 contains 14 residues. The CDR3 DNA reads as TGTGCCAGCAGCTTAGGGACTAGCTCCTACGAGCAGTACTTC. As protein: CASSLGTSSYEQYF.

This clonotype came up many times. The chain carries TRBV20-1 and TRBJ2-4, with D possibly matching TRBD2 (5 bases). In germline, CDR1 is DFQATT, CDR2 SNEGSKA (reference sequence). Trimming pared 5 bases from V and 1 base from J, leaving 12 bases between. This CDR3 spans 14 amino acids. CDR3 sequence (DNA): TGCAGTGCTCCCAACTCGGGGGCCAAAAACATTCAGTACTTC. Protein: CSAPNSGAKNIQYF.